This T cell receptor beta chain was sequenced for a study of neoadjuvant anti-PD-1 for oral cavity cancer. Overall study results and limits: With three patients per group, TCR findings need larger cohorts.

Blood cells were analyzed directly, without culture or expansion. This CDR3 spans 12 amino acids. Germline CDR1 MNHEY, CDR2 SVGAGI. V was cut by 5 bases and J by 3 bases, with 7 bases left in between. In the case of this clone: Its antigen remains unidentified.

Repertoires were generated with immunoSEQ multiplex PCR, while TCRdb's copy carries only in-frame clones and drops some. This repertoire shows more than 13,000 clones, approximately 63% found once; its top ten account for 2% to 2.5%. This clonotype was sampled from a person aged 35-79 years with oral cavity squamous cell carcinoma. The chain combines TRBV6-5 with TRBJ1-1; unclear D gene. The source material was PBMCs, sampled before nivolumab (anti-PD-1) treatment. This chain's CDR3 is CASSQADTEAFF. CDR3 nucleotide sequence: TGTGCCAGCAGTCAGGCGGACACTGAAGCTTTCTTT.